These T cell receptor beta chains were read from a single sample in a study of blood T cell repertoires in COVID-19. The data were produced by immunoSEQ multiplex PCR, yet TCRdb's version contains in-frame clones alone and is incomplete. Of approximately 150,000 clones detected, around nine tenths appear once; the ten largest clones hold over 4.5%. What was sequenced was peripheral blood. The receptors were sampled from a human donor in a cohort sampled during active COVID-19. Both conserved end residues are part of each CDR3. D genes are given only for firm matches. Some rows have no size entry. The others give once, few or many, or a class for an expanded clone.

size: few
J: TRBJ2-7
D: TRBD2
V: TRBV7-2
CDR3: CASSLKAGGHGEQYF
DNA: TGTGCCAGCAGCTTAAAAGCGGGGGGGCACGGCGAGCAGTACTTC

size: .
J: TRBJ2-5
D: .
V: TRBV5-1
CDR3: CASSLNAGGLQETQYF
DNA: TGCGCCAGCAGCTTAAACGCGGGTGGACTTCAAGAGACCCAGTACTTC

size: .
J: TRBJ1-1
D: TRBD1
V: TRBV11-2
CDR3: CASSSPDRDTEAFF
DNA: TGTGCCAGCAGCTCCCCCGACAGGGACACTGAAGCTTTCTTT

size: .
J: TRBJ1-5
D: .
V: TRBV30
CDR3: CAWSVKLRRAANSNQPQHF
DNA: TGTGCCTGGAGTGTAAAACTTCGCAGGGCCGCAAATAGCAATCAGCCCCAGCATTTT

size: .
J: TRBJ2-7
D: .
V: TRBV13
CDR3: CASSLVGAPEEQYF
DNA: TGTGCCAGCAGCTTAGTTGGTGCCCCTGAGGAGCAGTACTTC

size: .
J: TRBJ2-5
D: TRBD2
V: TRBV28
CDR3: CASSSIGTTQQETQYF
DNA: TGTGCCAGCAGTTCCATCGGGACTACCCAACAAGAGACCCAGTACTTC

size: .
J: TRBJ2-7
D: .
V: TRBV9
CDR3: CASSVGAGAAYEQYF
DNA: TGTGCCAGCAGCGTAGGGGCGGGGGCCGCCTACGAGCAGTACTTC

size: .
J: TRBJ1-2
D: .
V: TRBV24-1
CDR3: CATSDLDGGTYGYTF
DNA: TGTGCCACCAGTGATTTGGATGGGGGGACTTATGGCTACACCTTC

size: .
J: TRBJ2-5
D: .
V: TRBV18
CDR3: CASSRVDGAKETQYF
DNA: TGTGCCAGCTCACGAGTCGACGGAGCGAAAGAGACCCAGTACTTC

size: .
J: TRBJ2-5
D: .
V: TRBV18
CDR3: CASSPRQPQETQYF
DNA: TGTGCCAGCTCACCAAGACAGCCCCAAGAGACCCAGTACTTC

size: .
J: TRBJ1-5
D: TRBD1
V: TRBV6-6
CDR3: CASSYTGVTGNQPQHF
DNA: TGTGCCAGCAGTTACACAGGGGTTACGGGCAATCAGCCCCAGCATTTT

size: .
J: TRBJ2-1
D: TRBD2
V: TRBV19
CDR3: CASTPGGGFYNEQFF
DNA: TGTGCCAGTACCCCCGGGGGGGGATTCTACAATGAGCAGTTCTTC

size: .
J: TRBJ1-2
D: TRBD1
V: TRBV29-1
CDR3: CSVQGGPNYGYTF
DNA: TGCAGCGTACAGGGGGGGCCTAACTATGGCTACACCTTC

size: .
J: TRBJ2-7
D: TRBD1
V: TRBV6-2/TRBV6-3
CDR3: CASSYGTASYEQYF
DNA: TGTGCCAGCAGTTACGGGACAGCCTCCTACGAGCAGTACTTC

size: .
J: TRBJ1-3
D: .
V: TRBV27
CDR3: CASRPGSLSGNTIYF
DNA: TGTGCCAGCAGGCCCGGGTCCCTCTCTGGAAACACCATATATTTT

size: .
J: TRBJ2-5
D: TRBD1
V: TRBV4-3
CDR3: CASSRDARGQETQYF
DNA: TGCGCCAGCAGCCGAGATGCCAGGGGGCAGGAGACCCAGTACTTC

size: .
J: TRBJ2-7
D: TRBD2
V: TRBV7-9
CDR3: CASSGTSASSYEQYF
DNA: TGTGCCAGCAGCGGTACTAGCGCGAGCTCCTACGAGCAGTACTTC

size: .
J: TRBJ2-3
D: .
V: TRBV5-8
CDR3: CASTLTDTQYF
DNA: TGTGCCAGCACCCTCACAGATACGCAGTATTTT

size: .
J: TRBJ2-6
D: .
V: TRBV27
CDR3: CASRAIMGATGANVLTF
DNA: TGTGCCAGCAGAGCCATAATGGGGGCCACAGGGGCCAACGTCCTGACTTTC

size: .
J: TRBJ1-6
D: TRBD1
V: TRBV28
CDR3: CASSLTGGRNSPLHF
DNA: TGTGCCAGCAGTCTGACAGGGGGAAGGAATTCACCCCTCCACTTT

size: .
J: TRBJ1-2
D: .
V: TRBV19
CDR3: CASRSGEPNYGYTF
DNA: TGTGCCAGTAGATCGGGGGAACCTAACTATGGCTACACCTTC

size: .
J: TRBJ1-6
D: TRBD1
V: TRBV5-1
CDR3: CASSLGPGGDSPLHF
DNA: TGCGCCAGCAGCTTGGGGCCAGGGGGCGATTCACCCCTCCACTTT

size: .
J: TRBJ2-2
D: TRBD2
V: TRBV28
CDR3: CASSLAGGAGELFF
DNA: TGTGCCAGCAGTTTAGCGGGAGGGGCCGGGGAGCTGTTTTTT

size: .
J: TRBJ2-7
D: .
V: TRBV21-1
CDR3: CASSKFWDRDHPTSGRGYEQYF
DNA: TGTGCCAGCAGCAAATTCTGGGACAGGGATCACCCGACTAGCGGGAGAGGATACGAGCAGTACTTC

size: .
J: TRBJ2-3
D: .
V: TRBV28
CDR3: CASSLEPDTQYF
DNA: TGTGCCAGCAGTTTGGAGCCAGATACGCAGTATTTT

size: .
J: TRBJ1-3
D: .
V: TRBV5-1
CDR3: CASSSGGNLGNTIYF
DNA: TGCGCCAGCAGCTCGGGAGGAAATCTTGGAAACACCATATATTTT

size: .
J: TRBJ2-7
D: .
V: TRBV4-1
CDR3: CASSQGQGPSYEQYF
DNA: TGCGCCAGCAGCCAAGGGCAGGGGCCCTCCTACGAGCAGTACTTC

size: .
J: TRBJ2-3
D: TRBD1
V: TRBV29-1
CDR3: CSVLTGVTDTQYF
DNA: TGCAGCGTTCTAACAGGGGTAACAGATACGCAGTATTTT

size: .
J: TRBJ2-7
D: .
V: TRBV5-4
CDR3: CASSFPGDNEQYF
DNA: TGTGCCAGCAGCTTTCCCGGGGACAACGAGCAGTACTTC

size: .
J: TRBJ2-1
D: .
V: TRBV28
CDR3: CASSFGPEQFF
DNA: TGTGCCAGCAGTTTTGGGCCTGAGCAGTTCTTC

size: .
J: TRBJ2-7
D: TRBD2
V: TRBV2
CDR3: CAGRLAGAYEQYF
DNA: TGTGCCGGCCGACTAGCGGGGGCCTACGAGCAGTACTTC

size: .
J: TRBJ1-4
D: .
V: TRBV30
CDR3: CAWSSHQTNEKLFF
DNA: TGTGCCTGGAGTAGCCACCAAACTAATGAAAAACTGTTTTTT

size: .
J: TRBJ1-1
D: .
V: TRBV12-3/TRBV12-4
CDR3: CASSQGGNTEAFF
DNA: TGTGCCAGCAGCCAAGGGGGGAACACTGAAGCTTTCTTT

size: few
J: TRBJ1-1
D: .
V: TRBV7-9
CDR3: CASAQLMNTEAFF
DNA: TGTGCCAGCGCACAGCTCATGAACACTGAAGCTTTCTTT

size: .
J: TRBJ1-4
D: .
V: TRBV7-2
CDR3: CASSLDSGAAEKLFF
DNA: TGTGCCAGCAGCTTAGACAGCGGCGCGGCTGAAAAACTGTTTTTT

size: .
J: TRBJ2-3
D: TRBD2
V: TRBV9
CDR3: CASSVGPGGSGGDTQYF
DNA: TGTGCCAGCAGCGTAGGACCTGGAGGGAGCGGGGGGGATACGCAGTATTTT

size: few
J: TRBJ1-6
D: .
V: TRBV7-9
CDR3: CASSSRSPGINSPLHF
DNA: TGTGCCAGCAGCTCCCGCTCTCCCGGGATTAATTCACCCCTCCACTTT

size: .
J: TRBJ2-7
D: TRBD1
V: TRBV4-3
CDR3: CASSQEFDRAYEQYF
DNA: TGCGCCAGCAGCCAAGAGTTTGACAGGGCCTACGAGCAGTACTTC

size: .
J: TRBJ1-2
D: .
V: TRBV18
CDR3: CASSPPIGLGYTF
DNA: TGTGCCAGCTCACCACCAATTGGGCTTGGCTACACCTTC

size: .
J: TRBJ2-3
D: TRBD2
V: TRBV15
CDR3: CATSSPLAVSTDTQYF
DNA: TGTGCCACCAGCAGCCCACTAGCGGTTAGCACAGATACGCAGTATTTT

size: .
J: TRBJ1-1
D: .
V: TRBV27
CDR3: CASSYGGNTEAFF
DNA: TGTGCCAGCAGTTACGGGGGGAACACTGAAGCTTTCTTT

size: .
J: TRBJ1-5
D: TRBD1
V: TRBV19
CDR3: CASSIGQGRGRDQPQHF
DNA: TGTGCCAGTAGTATTGGACAGGGGAGAGGGAGGGATCAGCCCCAGCATTTT

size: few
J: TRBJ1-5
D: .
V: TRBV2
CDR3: CASSEGGRRPRQPQHF
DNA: TGTGCCAGCAGTGAAGGGGGGCGGCGTCCGCGTCAGCCCCAGCATTTT

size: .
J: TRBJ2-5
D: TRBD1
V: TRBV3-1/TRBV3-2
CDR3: CASSQRQGAETQYF
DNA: TGTGCCAGCAGCCAAAGGCAGGGGGCGGAGACCCAGTACTTC

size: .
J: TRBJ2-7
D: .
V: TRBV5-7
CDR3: CASSQLTAGRNYEQYF
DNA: TGTGCCAGCAGCCAACTGACCGCGGGGCGCAACTACGAGCAGTACTTC

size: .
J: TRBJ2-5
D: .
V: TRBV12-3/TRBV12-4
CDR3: CASSLGRSTQYF
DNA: TGTGCCAGCAGTTTGGGCAGATCGACCCAGTACTTC

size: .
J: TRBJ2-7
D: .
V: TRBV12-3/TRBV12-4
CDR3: CASSLGLANEQYF
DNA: TGTGCCAGCAGTTTGGGGCTAGCGAACGAGCAGTACTTC

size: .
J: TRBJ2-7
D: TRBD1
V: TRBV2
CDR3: CASNPGTGYYEQYF
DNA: TGTGCCAGCAATCCCGGGACAGGTTACTACGAGCAGTACTTC

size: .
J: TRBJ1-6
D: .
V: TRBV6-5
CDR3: CASRDRTVPSPLHF
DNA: TGTGCCAGCAGAGACCGGACAGTGCCTTCACCCCTCCACTTT

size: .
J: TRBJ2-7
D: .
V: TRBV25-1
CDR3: CASSEYYREGLEQYF
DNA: TGTGCCAGCAGTGAATATTACAGGGAGGGGCTCGAGCAGTACTTC

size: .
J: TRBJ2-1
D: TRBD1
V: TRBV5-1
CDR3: CASSANTGTDINEQFF
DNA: TGCGCCAGCAGCGCCAACACCGGGACAGATATCAATGAGCAGTTCTTC

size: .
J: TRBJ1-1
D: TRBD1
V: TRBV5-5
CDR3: CASSRMGQTIEAFF
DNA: TGTGCCAGCAGCAGAATGGGACAGACGATTGAAGCTTTCTTT

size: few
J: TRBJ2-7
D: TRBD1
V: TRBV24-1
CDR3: CATSDWTGGEQYF
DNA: TGTGCCACCAGTGATTGGACAGGGGGCGAGCAGTACTTC

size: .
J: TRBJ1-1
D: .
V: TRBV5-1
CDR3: CASSLDGGLNTEAFF
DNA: TGCGCCAGCAGCTTGGATGGGGGCCTGAACACTGAAGCTTTCTTT

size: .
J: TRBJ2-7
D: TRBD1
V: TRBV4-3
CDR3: CASSHGTAEQYF
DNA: TGCGCCAGCAGCCACGGGACAGCCGAGCAGTACTTC

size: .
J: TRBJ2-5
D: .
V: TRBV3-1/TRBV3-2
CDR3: CASSPGETQYF
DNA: TGTGCCAGCAGCCCGGGGGAGACCCAGTACTTC

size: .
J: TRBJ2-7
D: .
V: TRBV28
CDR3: CASSLWQNYEQYF
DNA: TGTGCCAGCAGTTTGTGGCAGAATTACGAGCAGTACTTC